This entry concerns a single T cell receptor beta chain. What antigen it recognizes has not been identified. No base quality values were provided; no much bigger clone lies one nucleotide off. Compared with germline, V lacks 6 bases and J lacks 0 bases; bases without a gene match: 5. CDR1 MDHEN and CDR2 SYDVKM are derived from the germline V gene. The CDR3, from cysteine to phenylalanine, totals 15 residues. CDR3 DNA only is kept here, 45 bases in frame from base 1. TCRdb records Illumina NovaSeq 6000 as the sequencer. cDNA libraries for TCRalpha and TCRbeta were prepared by 5'RACE using constant-segment primers, with sample barcodes and unique molecular identifiers added. Trizol reagent was used to extract RNA from every sample. Amplification of the libraries took two PCR steps, and the second step added a second sample barcode plus Illumina TruSeq adapters. Sequencing of libraries was performed on an Illumina NovaSeq with 2 x 150 bp paired-end reads. In the original analysis: Reads were demultiplexed and collapsed into UMI-guided consensus sequences with migec v1.2.7. Using mixcr v2.1.11, the UMI consensuses were aligned to TRA and TRB V and J templates and assembled into clonotypes. Expanded or contracted clonotypes were those called significant by both edgeR and NoisET, with noise models trained on biological replicates. For edgeR calls, the thresholds were a false discovery rate-adjusted p below 0.01 and a log2 fold-change of 1. As an exploratory analysis of dynamics, max-normalized trajectories of the 1000 most abundant clonotypes were examined by PCA with hierarchical clustering. Each responding clone was given a CD4 or CD8 phenotype based on the CD4+ and CD8+ repertoires, which had been sequenced separately. TCRdb itself trimmed the public reads at Q25 with fastp, ran MiXCR and retained productive beta chains. Each CDR3 protein gets just one entry, which takes the most common genes and DNA from the rows behind it. These V and J calls originate from TCRdb's pipeline instead of the authors' own analysis. This sample has a few hundred thousand distinct CDR3 sequences in its table, and approximately 29% of those were observed once. The top ten clonotypes cover about 14% of the sample.

The sample originates from a study of T-cell memory formation after mild COVID-19 (dated by TCRdb to about 2021). With regard to the full study: TCR sequence clusters from the two donors were largely donor specific. In a couple of donors, T-cell clones that expanded and contracted after mild COVID-19 were followed by sequencing TCRalpha and TCRbeta repertoires longitudinally. Two young, previously healthy adult volunteers made up the cohort, one male and one female. Results the study describes overall, beyond this receptor: From day 15 to 85, contracting clones showed balanced CD4/CD8 phenotypes, whereas a second wave of clones that expanded from day 15 to 37 leaned towards CD4+. Some responding clones were detected in pre-infection memory, suggesting pre-existing cross-reactive memory T cells joined the SARS-CoV-2 response. Contracting CD4+ clones were found mainly in CM and EM memory subsets, while CD8+ clones were enriched in EMRA. Only two mild cases were covered in the study, and larger cohorts including severe cases with pre-infection samples were considered necessary. The second-wave clones that peaked on day 37 were not confirmed to be SARS-CoV-2 specific.

Ficoll-Paque density gradient centrifugation was the method used to isolate PBMCs. The sequencing sample was made of PBMCs or a T cell subset sorted from them (not recorded which). The sequence was obtained from an adult woman who had mild COVID-19 (a few samples of this study predate the infection). The sample titles of this study are shuffled in the database, so cell type and time point are left out; the donor was told from shared clones. The receptor chain draws on TRBV28 and TRBJ2-1; the junction holds 7 bases that match TRBD2. DNA sequence: TGTGCCAGCAGACGCGGGAGAAGCTCCTACAATGAGCAGTTCTTC. It translates to CASRRGRSSYNEQFF.